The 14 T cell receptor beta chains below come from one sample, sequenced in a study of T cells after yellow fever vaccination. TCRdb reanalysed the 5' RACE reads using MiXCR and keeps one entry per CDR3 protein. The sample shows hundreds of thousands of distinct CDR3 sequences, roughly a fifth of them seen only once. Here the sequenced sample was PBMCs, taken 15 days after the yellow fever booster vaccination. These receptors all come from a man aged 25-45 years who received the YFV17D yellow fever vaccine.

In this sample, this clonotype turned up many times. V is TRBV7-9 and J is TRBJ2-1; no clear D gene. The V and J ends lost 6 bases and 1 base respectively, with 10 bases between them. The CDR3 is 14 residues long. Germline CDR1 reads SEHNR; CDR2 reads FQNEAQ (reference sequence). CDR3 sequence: CASSDLGSYNEQFF. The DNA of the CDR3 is TGTGCCAGCAGTGATTTGGGATCCTACAATGAGCAGTTCTTC.

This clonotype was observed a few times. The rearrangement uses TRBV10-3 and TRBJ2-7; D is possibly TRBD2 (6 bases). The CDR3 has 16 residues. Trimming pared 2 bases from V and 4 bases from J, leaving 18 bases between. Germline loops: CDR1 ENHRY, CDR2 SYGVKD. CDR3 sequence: CAISEDGYGGNYEQYF. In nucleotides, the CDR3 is TGTGCCATCAGTGAGGACGGCTATGGGGGGAATTACGAGCAGTACTTC.

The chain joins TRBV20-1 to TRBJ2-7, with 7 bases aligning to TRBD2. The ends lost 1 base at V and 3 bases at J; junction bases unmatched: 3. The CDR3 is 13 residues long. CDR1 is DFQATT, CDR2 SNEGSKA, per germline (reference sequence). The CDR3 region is CSARGGGSYEQYF. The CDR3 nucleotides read TGCAGTGCTAGAGGGGGGGGTAGCTACGAGCAGTACTTC.

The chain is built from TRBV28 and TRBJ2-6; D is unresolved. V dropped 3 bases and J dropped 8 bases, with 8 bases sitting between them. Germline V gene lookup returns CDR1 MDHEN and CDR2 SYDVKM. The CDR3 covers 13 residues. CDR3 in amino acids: CASSFSPPNVLTF. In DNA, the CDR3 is TGTGCCAGCAGTTTTTCTCCACCCAACGTCCTGACTTTC.

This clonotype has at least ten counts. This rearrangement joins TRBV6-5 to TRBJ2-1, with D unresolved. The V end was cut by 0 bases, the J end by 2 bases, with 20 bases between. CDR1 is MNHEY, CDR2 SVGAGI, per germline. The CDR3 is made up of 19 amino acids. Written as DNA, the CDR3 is TGTGCCAGCAGTTACTCCCCTTTGAGAGGCCCGCATCCCTACAATGAGCAGTTCTTC. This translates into CASSYSPLRGPHPYNEQFF.

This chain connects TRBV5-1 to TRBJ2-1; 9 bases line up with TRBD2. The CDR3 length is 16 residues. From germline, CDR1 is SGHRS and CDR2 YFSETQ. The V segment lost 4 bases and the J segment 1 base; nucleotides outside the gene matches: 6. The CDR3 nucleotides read TGCGCCAGCAGCCCCCCTCTAGCGGGGTCCTACAATGAGCAGTTCTTC. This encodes CASSPPLAGSYNEQFF.

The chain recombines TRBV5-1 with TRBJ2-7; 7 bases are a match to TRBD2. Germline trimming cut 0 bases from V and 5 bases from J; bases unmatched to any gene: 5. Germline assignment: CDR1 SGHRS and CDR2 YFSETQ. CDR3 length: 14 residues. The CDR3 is CASSLGRESHEQYF. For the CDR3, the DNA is TGCGCCAGCAGCTTGGGGCGGGAGTCCCACGAGCAGTACTTC.

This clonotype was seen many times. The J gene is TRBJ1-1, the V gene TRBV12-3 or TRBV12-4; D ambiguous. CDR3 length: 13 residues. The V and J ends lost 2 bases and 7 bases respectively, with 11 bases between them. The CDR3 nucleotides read TGTGCCAGCAGTTTACTAGGGATGGATGAAGCTTTCTTT. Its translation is CASSLLGMDEAFF.

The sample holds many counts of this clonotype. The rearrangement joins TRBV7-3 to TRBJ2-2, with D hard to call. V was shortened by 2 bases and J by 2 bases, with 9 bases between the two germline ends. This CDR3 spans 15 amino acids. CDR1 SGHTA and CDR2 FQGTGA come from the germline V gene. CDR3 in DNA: TGTGCCAGCAGCTTATCCCCAGTCAACACCGGGGAGCTGTTTTTT. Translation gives CASSLSPVNTGELFF. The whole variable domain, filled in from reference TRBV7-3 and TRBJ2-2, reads GAGVSQTPSNKVTEKGKYVELRCDPISGHTALYWYRQSLGQGPEFLIYFQGTGAADDSGLPNDRFFAVRPEGSVSTLKIQRTERGDSAVYLCASSLSPVNTGELFFGEGSRLTVL.

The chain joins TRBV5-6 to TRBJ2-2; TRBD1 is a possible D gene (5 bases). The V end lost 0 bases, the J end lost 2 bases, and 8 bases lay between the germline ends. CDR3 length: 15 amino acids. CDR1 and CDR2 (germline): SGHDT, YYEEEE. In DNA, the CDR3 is TGTGCCAGCAGCTTGGCAGGGTTCAACACCGGGGAGCTGTTTTTT. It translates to CASSLAGFNTGELFF.

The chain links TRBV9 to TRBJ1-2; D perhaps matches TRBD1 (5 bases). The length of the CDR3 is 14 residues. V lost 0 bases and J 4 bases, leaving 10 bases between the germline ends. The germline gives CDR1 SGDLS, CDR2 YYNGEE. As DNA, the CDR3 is TGTGCCAGCAGCGTAGAGGCGGGGGTCTATGGCTACACCTTC. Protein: CASSVEAGVYGYTF.

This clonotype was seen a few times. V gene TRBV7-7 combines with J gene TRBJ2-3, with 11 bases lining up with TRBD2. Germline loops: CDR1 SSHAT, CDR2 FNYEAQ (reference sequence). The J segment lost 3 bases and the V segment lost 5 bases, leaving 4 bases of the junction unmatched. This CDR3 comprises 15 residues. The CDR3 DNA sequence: TGTGCCAGCAGCCGTGGGACTAGCGGAACAGATACGCAGTATTTT. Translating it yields CASSRGTSGTDTQYF.

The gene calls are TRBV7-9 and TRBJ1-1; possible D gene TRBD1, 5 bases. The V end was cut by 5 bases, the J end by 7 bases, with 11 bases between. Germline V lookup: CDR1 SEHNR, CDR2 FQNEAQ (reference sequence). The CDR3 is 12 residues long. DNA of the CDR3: TGTGCCAGCAGCAGGGGCGTTCGTGAAGCTTTCTTT. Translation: CASSRGVREAFF.

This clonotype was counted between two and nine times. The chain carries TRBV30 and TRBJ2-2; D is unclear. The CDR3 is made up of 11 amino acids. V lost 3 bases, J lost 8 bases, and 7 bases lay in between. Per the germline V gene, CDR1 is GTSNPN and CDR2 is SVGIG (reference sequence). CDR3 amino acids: CAWRGWGELFF. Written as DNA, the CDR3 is TGTGCCTGGAGGGGTTGGGGGGAGCTGTTTTTT.